Listed here is a single TCR beta chain. This entry is derived from a study of shared clonotypes between healthy human individuals. Repertoires were generated with immunoSEQ multiplex PCR, while TCRdb's copy carries only in-frame clones and drops some. The data show 850,000 to 1,200,000 clones, about 74% seen once. The CDR3 sequence is 12 residues long. Germline assignment: CDR1 SGHTA and CDR2 FQGNSA. The V and J ends lost 4 bases and 7 bases respectively, with 8 bases between them. This receptor was identified in a man younger than 30 in good health. The chain couples TRBV7-2 to TRBJ1-3; D not certain. Material for sequencing was memory CD4+ T cells sorted from blood. The sample's subset: CD45RA-negative fraction. In nucleotides, the CDR3 is TGTGCCAGCAGCTCACAGATGAACACCATATATTTT. As protein: CASSSQMNTIYF. The variable domain in full, with the rest retrieved from reference TRBV7-2 and TRBJ1-3, is GAGVSQSPSNKVTEKGKDVELRCDPISGHTALYWYRQSLGQGLEFLIYFQGNSAPDKSGLPSDRFSAERTGGSVSTLTIQRTQQEDSAVYLCASSSQMNTIYFGEGSWLTVV.